Shown below are 23 T cell receptor beta chains from a single sample sequenced in a study of early T cells in non-severe SARS-CoV-2 infection. TCRdb reprocessed the 5' RACE reads via MiXCR and lists one record per CDR3 protein. This table has 55,000 to 75,000 distinct CDR3 sequences, 12% appearing once. The sequenced material came from whole blood. The receptors originated from an adult who was a healthcare worker with PCR-confirmed SARS-CoV-2 infection or an uninfected control (not recorded which).

V gene TRBV7-8 combines with J gene TRBJ2-5, with D perhaps TRBD1 or TRBD2 (5 bases each). Germline assignment: CDR1 SGHVS and CDR2 FQNEAQ. This CDR3 spans 13 amino acids. The V and J ends lost 8 bases and 1 base respectively, with 11 bases between them. CDR3 nucleotide sequence: TGTGCCAGCTCACGGGACCTCCAAGAGACCCAGTACTTC. Its translation: CASSRDLQETQYF. Full variable domain (missing parts from reference TRBV7-8 and TRBJ2-5): GAGVSQSPRYKVAKRGQDVALRCDPISGHVSLFWYQQALGQGPEFLTYFQNEAQLDKSGLPSDRFFAERPEGSVSTLKIQRTQQEDSAVYLCASSRDLQETQYFGPGTRLLVL.

V and J are TRBV2 and TRBJ2-3; maybe TRBD2 (6 bases). This CDR3 has 11 amino acids. The V gene lost 4 bases and the J gene lost 11 bases, with 10 bases spanning the gap. Germline V gene lookup returns CDR1 SNHLY and CDR2 FYNNEI. CDR3 protein: CASSVMGGQYF. In nucleotides, the CDR3 is TGTGCCAGCAGTGTGATGGGGGGGCAGTATTTT.

The rearrangement uses TRBV29-1 and TRBJ2-2; D may be TRBD2 (6 bases). CDR3 length: 13 amino acids. Germline V gene data show CDR1 as SQVTM and CDR2 as ANQGSEA. V lost 7 bases to trimming and J lost 7 bases, with 16 bases between them. The DNA of the CDR3 is TGCAGCGCTAGGGGACTGTCTGACGGGGAGCTGTTTTTT. Translating it yields CSARGLSDGELFF.

In the case of this clonotype: One end of the junction varies from germline; a read error may be responsible. J is TRBJ2-2 and V is TRBV10-2, with 7 nucleotides matching TRBD1. Germline-derived CDR1 and CDR2 are WSHSY and SAAADI. CDR3 length: 15 amino acids. The CDR3 DNA reads as TGCTCCAGCAGTTACAGGGGAGTGTACACCGGGGAGCTGTTTTTT. It translates to CSSSYRGVYTGELFF.

The V and J genes are TRBV11-2 and TRBJ2-2; 15 nucleotides align to TRBD2. CDR1 is SGHAT, CDR2 FQNNGV, per germline. The CDR3 spans 17 residues. Germline trimming cut 5 bases from V and 7 bases from J; bases unmatched to any gene: 8. CDR3 sequence reads: CASSGPGLAGGGGELFF. DNA for the CDR3: TGTGCCAGCAGCGGACCGGGACTAGCGGGGGGAGGCGGGGAGCTGTTTTTT.

This clonotype was detected ten times or more. The chain has TRBV20-1 and TRBJ1-1; 7 positions agree with TRBD1. Germline CDR1 and CDR2: DFQATT and SNEGSKA (reference sequence). This CDR3 spans 14 amino acids. Trimming removed 1 base from V and 0 bases from J; junction bases left unmatched: 2. CDR3 sequence: CSARAGGMNTEAFF. For the CDR3, the DNA is TGCAGTGCTAGAGCAGGGGGGATGAACACTGAAGCTTTCTTT.

This clonotype was picked up many times. This sequence joins TRBV5-1 and TRBJ2-1; a possible D gene is TRBD1 (6 bases). CDR3 length: 13 residues. V was cut by 3 bases and J by 9 bases, with 13 bases left in between. CDR1 is SGHRS and CDR2 is YFSETQ in the germline V gene. The CDR3 coding sequence is TGCGCCAGCAGCTGGGGGCTGGGTGGTGAGCAGTTCTTC. Translated, it gives CASSWGLGGEQFF.

This clonotype showed up just a few times. This chain uses TRBV3-1 with TRBJ2-7; D unresolved. Per germline, CDR1 LGHDT and CDR2 YNNKEL (reference sequence). The CDR3 extends over 16 amino acids. V was clipped by 0 bases and J by 1 base, with 13 bases between them. CDR3 DNA: TGTGCCAGCAGCCAAGAGGCAGGACCTGGATCCTACGAGCAGTACTTC. It codes for CASSQEAGPGSYEQYF.

The chain uses TRBV12-5 and TRBJ1-2, with D uncertain. Germline CDR1 reads LGHNT; CDR2 reads FRNRAP. The V and J ends lost 2 bases and 4 bases respectively, with 23 bases between them. This CDR3 has 18 amino acids. The CDR3 sequence: CASGLPPDLAFGVYGYTF. The CDR3 nucleotides are TGTGCTAGTGGTTTGCCCCCCGACTTGGCGTTCGGAGTCTATGGCTACACCTTC.

This clonotype was observed many times. This chain connects TRBV5-1 to TRBJ1-1, with no clear D. This CDR3 comprises 14 residues. CDR1 SGHRS and CDR2 YFSETQ come from the germline V gene. The V gene lost 4 bases and the J gene lost 5 bases, with 15 bases spanning the gap. The CDR3 sequence: CASSIQRVGTEAFF. The CDR3 coding sequence is TGCGCCAGCAGCATTCAGAGGGTCGGGACTGAAGCTTTCTTT.

Only a few counts were recorded for this clonotype. The CDR3: CSAVGGQHTEAFF. CDR3 nucleotides: TGCAGCGCCGTAGGGGGACAGCACACTGAAGCTTTCTTT. The J gene is TRBJ1-1, the V gene TRBV29-1; 7 bases fit TRBD1. CDR1 and CDR2 from the germline V gene are SQVTM and ANQGSEA. The CDR3 is made up of 13 amino acids. The trim removed 7 bases at V and 3 bases at J, leaving 8 bases unmatched.

This clonotype came up many times. The V gene is TRBV6-2 or TRBV6-3, the J gene TRBJ1-6; D is uncertain. The germline gives CDR1 MNHEY, CDR2 SVGEGT. This CDR3 has 15 residues. V was clipped by 6 bases and J by 9 bases, with 18 bases between them. The CDR3 DNA reads as TGTGCCAGCAGCAGGACGGTCGTGGGCGGTTCACCCCTCCACTTT. Amino acid sequence: CASSRTVVGGSPLHF.

With respect to this clonotype: At one end, the junction sequence differs from germline, possibly due to a read error. The chain employs TRBV2 and TRBJ2-1; no clear D. Germline assignment: CDR1 SNHLY and CDR2 FYNNEI. This CDR3 is built from 12 residues. CDR3 nucleotides: TGTGCCAACAGTGAATTAGTGGGTGAGCAGTTCTTC. This codes for CANSELVGEQFF.

This clonotype was observed a few times. The chain links TRBV20-1 to TRBJ2-5; 9 nucleotides match TRBD1. With 4 bases clipped from V and 5 bases from J, the junction kept 11 bases outside the gene matches. This CDR3 region has 15 residues. Germline CDR1 and CDR2: DFQATT and SNEGSKA (reference sequence). CDR3 in amino acids: CSAKQGARLVETQYF. DNA of the CDR3: TGCAGTGCTAAACAGGGGGCGCGTCTGGTTGAGACCCAGTACTTC.

The CDR3 coding sequence is TGTGCCACCAGCAGGACGGGTTATGGCTACACCTTC. Translated, it gives CATSRTGYGYTF. J is TRBJ1-2 and V is TRBV15; D is undetermined. The CDR3 is made up of 12 amino acids. CDR1 and CDR2 from the germline V gene are LNHNV and YYDKDF (reference sequence). V lost 3 bases and J lost 5, with 7 bases in between.

This rearrangement joins TRBV6-5 to TRBJ1-1, with D possibly being TRBD1 (6 bases). V lost 2 bases and J 12 bases, leaving 16 bases between the germline ends. CDR1 is MNHEY, CDR2 SVGAGI, per germline. The CDR3 spans 13 residues. The DNA for the CDR3 is TGTGCCAGCAGTTACACAGGGATCGGGGCGACTTTCTTT. Protein product: CASSYTGIGATFF.

Remarks on this clonotype: A clone one base away is much larger, so this may be a read error. The J gene is TRBJ1-4, the V gene TRBV2; TRBD1 matches 7 bases. Germline V lookup: CDR1 SNHLY, CDR2 FYNNEI. The CDR3 covers 13 residues. The CDR3 nucleotides read TGTGTCAGCAGGGGACAGAAGAATGAAAAACTGTTTTTT. Its protein is CVSRGQKNEKLFF.

This clonotype was seen only a few times. CDR3 sequence: CSGGSYTQYF. The CDR3 coding sequence is TGCAGTGGGGGATCGTATACGCAGTATTTT. This chain uses TRBV20-1 with TRBJ2-3; D gene ambiguous. Trimming took off 7 bases at V and 7 bases at J, with 9 bases between the two ends. Germline assignment: CDR1 DFQATT and CDR2 SNEGSKA (reference sequence). The CDR3 loop spans 10 amino acids.

With respect to this clonotype: No conserved phenylalanine or tryptophan is present at the end of the CDR3, so a read error is the likely explanation. No DNA is shown, since the ends of the CDR3 on it are uncertain; the CDR3 is the one TCRdb lists. The V and J genes are TRBV4-3 and TRBJ1-1; no check of the table's D call, TRBD1, against the DNA was made. CDR1 is LGHNA and CDR2 is YSLEER in the germline V gene. The CDR3 extends over 9 residues, inclusive of both ends. The CDR3 reads CASLSRCKG.

This clonotype was counted at least ten times. CDR3 nucleotides: TGCAGCGTTGTAGGGGGGACCTACAATGAGCAGTTCTTC. Translating gives CSVVGGTYNEQFF. The rearrangement uses TRBV29-1 and TRBJ2-1; D tentatively reads TRBD1 or TRBD2 (6 bases each). CDR1 is SQVTM, CDR2 ANQGSEA, per germline. This CDR3 has 13 amino acids. Trimming pared 4 bases from V and 2 bases from J, leaving 9 bases between.

This chain links TRBV6-1 with TRBJ1-2; D is undetermined. V gave up 0 bases and J gave up 3 bases, with 11 bases separating them. Per the germline V gene, CDR1 is MNHNS and CDR2 is SASEGT. This CDR3 has 15 residues. The CDR3 DNA reads as TGTGCCAGCAGTGAAGCTCTAACCGGATACTATGGCTACACCTTC. Translating gives CASSEALTGYYGYTF.

The chain carries TRBV20-1 and TRBJ1-1, with TRBD1 identical over 8 bases. The germline V gene encodes CDR1 DFQATT and CDR2 SNEGSKA (reference sequence). V dropped 2 bases and J dropped 0; count of bases not matched to a gene: 5. This CDR3 has 15 residues. The CDR3 DNA sequence: TGCAGTGCTAGAACCCAGGGGGCACTGAACACTGAAGCTTTCTTT. Translation gives CSARTQGALNTEAFF.

This clonotype was found many times. This rearrangement joins TRBV25-1 to TRBJ2-3; 7 positions match TRBD2. Per germline, CDR1 MGHDK and CDR2 SYGVNS. This CDR3 contains 17 residues. Trimming at V came to 3 bases and at J to 1 base, leaving 10 bases not matched to a gene. The CDR3 reads CASSDPGRASGTDTQYF. DNA of the CDR3: TGTGCCAGCAGTGATCCAGGGAGGGCTAGCGGCACAGATACGCAGTATTTT.